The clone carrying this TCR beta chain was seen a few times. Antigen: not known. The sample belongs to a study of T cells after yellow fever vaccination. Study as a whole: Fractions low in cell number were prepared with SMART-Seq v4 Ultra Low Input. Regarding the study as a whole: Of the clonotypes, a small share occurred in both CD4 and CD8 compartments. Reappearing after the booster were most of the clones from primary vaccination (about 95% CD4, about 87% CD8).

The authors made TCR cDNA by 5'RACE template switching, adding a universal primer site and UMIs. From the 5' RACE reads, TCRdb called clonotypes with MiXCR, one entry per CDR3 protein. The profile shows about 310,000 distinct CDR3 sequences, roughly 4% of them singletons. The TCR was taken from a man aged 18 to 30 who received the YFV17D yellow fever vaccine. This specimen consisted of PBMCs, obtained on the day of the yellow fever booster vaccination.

CDR3 coding DNA: TGCGCCAGCAGCCAAGCAGCGGGGGTATACAATGAGCAGTTCTTC. This codes for CASSQAAGVYNEQFF. V usage is TRBV4-3 and J usage is TRBJ2-1; 8 nucleotides align to TRBD2. The CDR3 length is 15 residues. In germline, CDR1 is LGHNA, CDR2 YSLEER. V lost 1 base and J lost 4; bases outside the gene matches: 3.